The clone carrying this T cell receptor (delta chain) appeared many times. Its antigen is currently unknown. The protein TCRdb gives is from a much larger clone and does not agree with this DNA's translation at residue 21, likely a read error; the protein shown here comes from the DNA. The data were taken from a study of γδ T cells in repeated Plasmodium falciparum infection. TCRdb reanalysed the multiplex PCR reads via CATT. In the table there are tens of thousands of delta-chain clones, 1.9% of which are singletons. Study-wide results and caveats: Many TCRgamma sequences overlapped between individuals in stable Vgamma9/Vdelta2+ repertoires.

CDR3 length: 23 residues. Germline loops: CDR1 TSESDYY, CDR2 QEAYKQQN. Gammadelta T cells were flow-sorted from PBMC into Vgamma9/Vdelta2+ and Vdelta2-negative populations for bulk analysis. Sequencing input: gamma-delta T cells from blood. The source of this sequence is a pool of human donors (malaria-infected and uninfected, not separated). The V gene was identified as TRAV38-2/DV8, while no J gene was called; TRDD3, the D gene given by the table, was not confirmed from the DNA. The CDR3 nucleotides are TGTGCTTATAGGAGCCGCCGACCCCAAACCGCCCGGGGATACACCGAGTACACCGATAAATTCATCTTT. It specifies CAYRSRRPQTARGYTEYTDKFIF.